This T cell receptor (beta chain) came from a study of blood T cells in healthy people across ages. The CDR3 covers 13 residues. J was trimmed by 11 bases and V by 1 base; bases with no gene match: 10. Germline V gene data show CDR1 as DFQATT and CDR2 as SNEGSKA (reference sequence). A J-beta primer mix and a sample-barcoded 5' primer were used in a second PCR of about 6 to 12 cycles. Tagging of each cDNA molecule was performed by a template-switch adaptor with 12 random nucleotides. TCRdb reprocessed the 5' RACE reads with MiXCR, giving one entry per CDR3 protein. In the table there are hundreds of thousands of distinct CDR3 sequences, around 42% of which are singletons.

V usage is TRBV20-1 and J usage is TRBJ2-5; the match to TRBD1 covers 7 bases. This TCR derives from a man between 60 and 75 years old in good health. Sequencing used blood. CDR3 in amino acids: CSARAGTAYGQYF. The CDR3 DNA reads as TGCAGTGCTAGAGCCGGGACAGCCTACGGGCAGTACTTC.